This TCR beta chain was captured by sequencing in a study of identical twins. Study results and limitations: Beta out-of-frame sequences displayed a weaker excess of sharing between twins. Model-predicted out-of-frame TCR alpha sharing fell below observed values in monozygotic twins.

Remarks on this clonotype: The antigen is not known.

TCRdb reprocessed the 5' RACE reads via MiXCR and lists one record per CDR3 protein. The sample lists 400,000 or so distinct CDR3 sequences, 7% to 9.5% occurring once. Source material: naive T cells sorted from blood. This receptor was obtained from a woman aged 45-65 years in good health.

The CDR3 DNA is TGTGCCAGCACCCTTAGGGGGGGGACAGGGAGGCCCGAGCAGTACTTC. Protein product: CASTLRGGTGRPEQYF. The chain uses TRBV7-8 and TRBJ2-7, with 9 bases that match TRBD1. V trimming: 7 bases; J trimming: 6 bases; junction bases outside the gene matches: 16. The length of the CDR3 is 16 residues. Germline CDR1 reads SGHVS; CDR2 reads FQNEAQ.